This is a list of T cell receptor beta chains from one sample in a study of Graves' ophthalmopathy and Graves' hyperthyroidism. A single record per CDR3 protein comes from TCRdb applying MiXCR to the multiplex PCR reads. The profile shows approximately 160,000 distinct CDR3 sequences, under 45% of them singletons. The sequencing input was peripheral blood. The receptors here all came from a man younger than 40 with Graves' ophthalmopathy. Both conserved end residues are part of each CDR3. Fields, in order: D gene, V gene, clone size, J gene, CDR3 DNA, CDR3 protein. D genes are given only for firm matches. Size tells how often a clone was seen (once, few, many) or the class of an expanded clone, and some rows leave it out.

d_gene: TRBD1
v_gene: TRBV6-1
abundance: once
j_gene: TRBJ1-5
CDR3nt: TGTGCCAGCAGTCAGACAGGGGATAGCAATCAGCCCCAGCATTTT
CDR3aa: CASSQTGDSNQPQHF

d_gene: TRBD1
v_gene: TRBV19
abundance: many
j_gene: TRBJ1-5
CDR3nt: TGTGCCAGTAGTATTGGACAGGGATTGAATCAGCCCCAGCATTTT
CDR3aa: CASSIGQGLNQPQHF

d_gene: TRBD1
v_gene: TRBV12-3/TRBV12-4
abundance: many
j_gene: TRBJ1-4
CDR3nt: TGTGCCAGCAGTCTGGGACAGGGCCGGGGGTTTTTT
CDR3aa: CASSLGQGRGFF

d_gene: .
v_gene: TRBV11-2
abundance: .
j_gene: TRBJ2-2
CDR3nt: TGTGCCAGCAGCCAACGGATCTCGAACACCGGGGAGCTGTTTTTT
CDR3aa: CASSQRISNTGELFF

d_gene: TRBD1
v_gene: TRBV6-2/TRBV6-3
abundance: once
j_gene: TRBJ1-2
CDR3nt: TGTGCCAGCGGCTTGGACAGGACTAACTATGGCTACACCTTC
CDR3aa: CASGLDRTNYGYTF

d_gene: .
v_gene: TRBV20-1
abundance: .
j_gene: TRBJ2-5
CDR3nt: TGCAGTGCTGTCGGGGAGAACCAAGAGACCCAGTACTTC
CDR3aa: CSAVGENQETQYF

d_gene: .
v_gene: TRBV12-3/TRBV12-4
abundance: many
j_gene: TRBJ2-7
CDR3nt: TGTGCCAGCACATTAGGACATGCGACCTACGAGCAGTACTTC
CDR3aa: CASTLGHATYEQYF

d_gene: .
v_gene: TRBV11-1
abundance: .
j_gene: TRBJ1-3
CDR3nt: TGTGCCAGCAGAGGGACGGATGATCTCGGAAACACCATATATTTT
CDR3aa: CASRGTDDLGNTIYF

d_gene: .
v_gene: TRBV7-8
abundance: .
j_gene: TRBJ2-7
CDR3nt: TGTGCCAGCAGCTTATCAGCGGGCCCAGCCTACGAGCAGTACTTC
CDR3aa: CASSLSAGPAYEQYF

d_gene: .
v_gene: TRBV6-5
abundance: many
j_gene: TRBJ2-7
CDR3nt: TGTGCCAGCAGTTACGGGAGAAACTCCTACGAGCAGTACTTC
CDR3aa: CASSYGRNSYEQYF

d_gene: .
v_gene: TRBV2
abundance: .
j_gene: TRBJ1-2
CDR3nt: TGTGCAAGCAATGCCGAACTCTATGGCTACACCTTC
CDR3aa: CASNAELYGYTF

d_gene: .
v_gene: TRBV29-1
abundance: many
j_gene: TRBJ1-3
CDR3nt: TGCAGCGTTGGACTGACCTCTGGAAACACCATATATTTT
CDR3aa: CSVGLTSGNTIYF

d_gene: .
v_gene: TRBV9
abundance: many
j_gene: TRBJ1-1
CDR3nt: TGTGCCAGCAGCACTCGACAGATGAACACTGAAGCTTTCTTT
CDR3aa: CASSTRQMNTEAFF

d_gene: TRBD1
v_gene: TRBV18
abundance: .
j_gene: TRBJ1-5
CDR3nt: TGTGCCAGCAGCCCGGGACAGGGGCCCCGTCGCAATCAGCCCCAGCATTTT
CDR3aa: CASSPGQGPRRNQPQHF

d_gene: .
v_gene: TRBV28
abundance: .
j_gene: TRBJ1-1
CDR3nt: TGTGCCGCGGGGACCTACATGAACACTGAAGCTTTCTTT
CDR3aa: CAAGTYMNTEAFF

d_gene: .
v_gene: TRBV4-2
abundance: many
j_gene: TRBJ2-5
CDR3nt: TGTGCCAGCAGCCCGGTGGCAGGGACCCAGTACTTC
CDR3aa: CASSPVAGTQYF

d_gene: .
v_gene: TRBV15
abundance: .
j_gene: TRBJ1-1
CDR3nt: TGTGCCACCAGCAGAGATCTCTTTACGGGCGCCGAAGCTTTCTTT
CDR3aa: CATSRDLFTGAEAFF

d_gene: TRBD1
v_gene: TRBV29-1
abundance: many
j_gene: TRBJ2-7
CDR3nt: TGCAGCGTTGAAGCAGGGGGATATAGCCCCTACGAGCAGTACTTC
CDR3aa: CSVEAGGYSPYEQYF

d_gene: TRBD1
v_gene: TRBV6-1
abundance: once
j_gene: TRBJ1-1
CDR3nt: TGTGCCACCTCGTTGACAGGGATGAACACTGAAGCTTTCTTT
CDR3aa: CATSLTGMNTEAFF

d_gene: TRBD2
v_gene: TRBV6-8
abundance: few
j_gene: TRBJ2-6
CDR3nt: TGTGCCAGCAGTTCCGCCGTTAGCGGGATTCTCCCTGGGGCCAACGTCCTGACTTTC
CDR3aa: CASSSAVSGILPGANVLTF

d_gene: .
v_gene: TRBV5-1
abundance: .
j_gene: TRBJ1-1
CDR3nt: TGCGCCAGCAGCTTGGGATGGAACACTGAAGCTTTCTTT
CDR3aa: CASSLGWNTEAFF

d_gene: .
v_gene: TRBV20-1
abundance: .
j_gene: TRBJ2-6
CDR3nt: TGCAGTGCTAGAGATCTGGGCAGGCCTGGGGCCAACGTCCTGACTTTC
CDR3aa: CSARDLGRPGANVLTF

d_gene: TRBD2
v_gene: TRBV6-2/TRBV6-3
abundance: many
j_gene: TRBJ2-7
CDR3nt: TGTGCCAGCAGAAGACTAGCGGGAACACACGAGCAGTACTTC
CDR3aa: CASRRLAGTHEQYF

d_gene: .
v_gene: TRBV6-1
abundance: .
j_gene: TRBJ2-7
CDR3nt: TGTGCCAGCAGTGAATATTGGCAGGGGACCTACGAGCAGTACTTC
CDR3aa: CASSEYWQGTYEQYF

d_gene: .
v_gene: TRBV7-2
abundance: .
j_gene: TRBJ1-1
CDR3nt: TGTGCCAGCAGCTTAGCGCCGAGGAACACTGAAGCTTTCTTT
CDR3aa: CASSLAPRNTEAFF

d_gene: .
v_gene: TRBV6-1
abundance: .
j_gene: TRBJ2-7
CDR3nt: TGTGCCAGCAGTGAAGCTGGAAAGCTTGGGGAGCAGTACTTC
CDR3aa: CASSEAGKLGEQYF

d_gene: .
v_gene: TRBV20-1
abundance: many
j_gene: TRBJ1-6
CDR3nt: TGCAGTGCTTCACGGGACGGTGTTAGCTCCTATAATTCACCCCTCCACTTT
CDR3aa: CSASRDGVSSYNSPLHF

d_gene: .
v_gene: TRBV20-1
abundance: .
j_gene: TRBJ1-6
CDR3nt: TGCAGTGCTAGAGCTATGGGGGCCTATAATTCACCCCTCCACTTT
CDR3aa: CSARAMGAYNSPLHF

d_gene: .
v_gene: TRBV7-9
abundance: .
j_gene: TRBJ1-1
CDR3nt: TGTGCCAGCAGATTGCGGGGCGACACTGAAGCTTTCTTT
CDR3aa: CASRLRGDTEAFF

d_gene: .
v_gene: TRBV29-1
abundance: many
j_gene: TRBJ1-1
CDR3nt: TGCAGCGTCGATCGGGAGGAAGCTTTCTTT
CDR3aa: CSVDREEAFF

d_gene: .
v_gene: TRBV11-3
abundance: many
j_gene: TRBJ1-1
CDR3nt: TGTGCCAGCAGCTTAGCGTCGGAAGCTTTCTTT
CDR3aa: CASSLASEAFF

d_gene: .
v_gene: TRBV28
abundance: .
j_gene: TRBJ2-6
CDR3nt: TGTGCCAGCAGTTTATTTGCAACCCTTTCTGGGGCCAACGTCCTGACTTTC
CDR3aa: CASSLFATLSGANVLTF

d_gene: TRBD1
v_gene: TRBV6-1
abundance: .
j_gene: TRBJ1-1
CDR3nt: TGTGCCAGCAGTCCACAGGGGGCTCCAAACACTGAAGCTTTCTTT
CDR3aa: CASSPQGAPNTEAFF

d_gene: .
v_gene: TRBV6-5
abundance: many
j_gene: TRBJ2-4
CDR3nt: TGTGCCAGCAGTTACGGAGGGGCCAACATTCAGTACTTC
CDR3aa: CASSYGGANIQYF

d_gene: .
v_gene: TRBV6-2/TRBV6-3
abundance: medium-sized
j_gene: TRBJ2-2
CDR3nt: TGTGCCAGCAGTTACTCGATCGCTGCTAGTACTAACACCGGGGAGCTGTTTTTT
CDR3aa: CASSYSIAASTNTGELFF

d_gene: .
v_gene: TRBV12-3/TRBV12-4
abundance: many
j_gene: TRBJ1-1
CDR3nt: TGTGCCAGCAGACGCTTGACAGGGAACACTGAAGCTTTCTTT
CDR3aa: CASRRLTGNTEAFF

d_gene: TRBD1
v_gene: TRBV5-1
abundance: .
j_gene: TRBJ2-2
CDR3nt: TGCGCCAGCAGACCGGGACAGGGGAACACCGGGGAGCTGTTTTTT
CDR3aa: CASRPGQGNTGELFF

d_gene: .
v_gene: TRBV29-1
abundance: many
j_gene: TRBJ2-5
CDR3nt: TGCAGCGTTGGAGTAAGTGAGCAAGAGACCCAGTACTTC
CDR3aa: CSVGVSEQETQYF

d_gene: .
v_gene: TRBV12-3/TRBV12-4
abundance: .
j_gene: TRBJ2-2
CDR3nt: TGTGCCAGCAGTTTACAGGCAGGGGTGGGCGGGGAGCTGTTTTTT
CDR3aa: CASSLQAGVGGELFF

d_gene: .
v_gene: TRBV6-2/TRBV6-3
abundance: .
j_gene: TRBJ1-5
CDR3nt: TGTGCCAGCAGTTTTGCTTCCAGGGTGTTTGGTCAGCCCCAGCATTTT
CDR3aa: CASSFASRVFGQPQHF

d_gene: TRBD1
v_gene: TRBV12-5
abundance: .
j_gene: TRBJ2-5
CDR3nt: TGTGCTAGTGGTTTGGTACTCGACAGGGGCCAAGAGACCCAGTACTTC
CDR3aa: CASGLVLDRGQETQYF

d_gene: TRBD1
v_gene: TRBV12-3/TRBV12-4
abundance: .
j_gene: TRBJ2-2
CDR3nt: TGTGCCAGCAGTTTACCGGGACAGGGGCCCGCGAACACCGGGGAGCTGTTTTTT
CDR3aa: CASSLPGQGPANTGELFF

d_gene: .
v_gene: TRBV7-9
abundance: many
j_gene: TRBJ2-5
CDR3nt: TGTGCCAGCAGCTTAGGGTTCGGGCAGGGAAGTGAGACCCAGTACTTC
CDR3aa: CASSLGFGQGSETQYF

d_gene: TRBD1
v_gene: TRBV6-1
abundance: .
j_gene: TRBJ1-5
CDR3nt: TGTGCCAGCAGTGGGACAGGGGGGCTCTATAGCAATCAGCCCCAGCATTTT
CDR3aa: CASSGTGGLYSNQPQHF

d_gene: .
v_gene: TRBV20-1
abundance: .
j_gene: TRBJ2-5
CDR3nt: TGCAGTGCTATACAGGGTACCCGGGCCCTACGTGCTCTAGAGACCCAGTACTTC
CDR3aa: CSAIQGTRALRALETQYF

d_gene: TRBD1
v_gene: TRBV6-2/TRBV6-3
abundance: .
j_gene: TRBJ2-7
CDR3nt: TGTGCCAGCAGTTATAGCGACAGGGGATCGCGGGAGCAGTACTTC
CDR3aa: CASSYSDRGSREQYF

d_gene: TRBD1
v_gene: TRBV11-2
abundance: many
j_gene: TRBJ1-2
CDR3nt: TGTGCCAGCAGCTTTCGGTTGGGACAGTTACGCTATGGCTACACCTTC
CDR3aa: CASSFRLGQLRYGYTF

d_gene: TRBD1
v_gene: TRBV27
abundance: .
j_gene: TRBJ2-7
CDR3nt: TGTGCCAGCAGTCGGGGGACAGGGAACGAGCAGTACTTC
CDR3aa: CASSRGTGNEQYF

d_gene: TRBD1
v_gene: TRBV10-3
abundance: .
j_gene: TRBJ1-2
CDR3nt: TGTGCCATCAGTGAGTCGGCGCAGGGGGAAGGCTACACCTTC
CDR3aa: CAISESAQGEGYTF

d_gene: TRBD1
v_gene: TRBV6-1
abundance: many
j_gene: TRBJ1-2
CDR3nt: TGTGCCAGCAGTGCATGGGACAGGATGTCTAACTATGGCTACACCTTC
CDR3aa: CASSAWDRMSNYGYTF

d_gene: .
v_gene: TRBV6-1
abundance: few
j_gene: TRBJ1-2
CDR3nt: TGTGCCAGCAGTCCCTATCTGTCTAACTATGGCTACACCTTC
CDR3aa: CASSPYLSNYGYTF